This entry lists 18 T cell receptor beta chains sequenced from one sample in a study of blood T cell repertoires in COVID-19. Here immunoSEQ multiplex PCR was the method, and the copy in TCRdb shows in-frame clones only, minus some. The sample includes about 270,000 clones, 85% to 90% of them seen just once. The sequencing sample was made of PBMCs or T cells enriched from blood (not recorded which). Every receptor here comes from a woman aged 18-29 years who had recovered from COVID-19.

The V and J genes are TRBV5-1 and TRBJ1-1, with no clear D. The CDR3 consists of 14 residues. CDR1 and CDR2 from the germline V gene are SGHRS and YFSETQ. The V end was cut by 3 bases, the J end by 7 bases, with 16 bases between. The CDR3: CASSSRGGEVEAFF. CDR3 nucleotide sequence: TGCGCCAGCAGCTCTCGAGGTGGTGAAGTTGAAGCTTTCTTT.

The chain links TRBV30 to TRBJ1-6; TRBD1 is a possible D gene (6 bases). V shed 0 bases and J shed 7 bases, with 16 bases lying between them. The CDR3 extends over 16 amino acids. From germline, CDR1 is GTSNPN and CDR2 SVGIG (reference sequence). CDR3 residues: CAWSVQGSSRNSPLHF. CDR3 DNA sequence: TGTGCCTGGAGTGTACAGGGATCCTCCCGAAATTCACCCCTCCACTTT.

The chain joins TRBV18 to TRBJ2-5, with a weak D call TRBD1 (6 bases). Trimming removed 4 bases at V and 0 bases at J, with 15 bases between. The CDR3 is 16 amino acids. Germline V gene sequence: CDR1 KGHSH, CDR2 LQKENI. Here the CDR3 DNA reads TGTGCCAGCTCACGGATATCCGGGACATACCAAGAGACCCAGTACTTC. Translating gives CASSRISGTYQETQYF.

The CDR3 spells CASRQAGGSYNEQFF. CDR3 bases: TGTGCCAGCAGGCAAGCGGGGGGCTCCTACAATGAGCAGTTCTTC. The rearrangement links TRBV28 to TRBJ2-1; 9 positions match TRBD2. Germline loops: CDR1 MDHEN, CDR2 SYDVKM. This CDR3 is 15 amino acids long. The V gene end was trimmed by 6 bases and the J gene end by 0 bases; junction bases not matched to a gene: 3.

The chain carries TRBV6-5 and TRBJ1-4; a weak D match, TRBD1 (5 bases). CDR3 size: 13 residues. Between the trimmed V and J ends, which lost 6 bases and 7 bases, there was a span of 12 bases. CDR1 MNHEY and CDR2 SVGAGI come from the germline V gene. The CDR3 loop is CASRPQGGEKLFF. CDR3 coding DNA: TGTGCCAGCAGGCCCCAGGGAGGTGAAAAACTGTTTTTT.

CDR3 protein: CASSLVTQGSEQYF. The CDR3, as DNA: TGCGCCAGCAGCTTGGTAACACAGGGAAGCGAGCAGTACTTC. The gene calls are TRBV5-1 and TRBJ2-7; tentatively, D is TRBD1 (6 bases). This CDR3 is built from 14 residues. V was trimmed by 0 bases and J by 6 bases, leaving 13 bases between them. The germline gives CDR1 SGHRS, CDR2 YFSETQ.

The CDR3 region has the DNA TGCGCCAGCAATCGGTCTCCCGGCGGGGAGACCCAGTACTTC. This codes for CASNRSPGGETQYF. V and J are TRBV5-1 and TRBJ2-5; D possibly corresponds to TRBD2 (5 bases). CDR1 SGHRS and CDR2 YFSETQ come from the germline V gene. Trimming pared 6 bases from V and 5 bases from J, leaving 17 bases between. The CDR3 length is 14 residues.

This chain's CDR3 is CASSRGQGPSYEQYF. The CDR3 nucleotides read TGTGCCAGCAGTCGGGGACAGGGACCTTCCTACGAGCAGTACTTC. The chain joins TRBV2 to TRBJ2-7, with 9 bases identical to TRBD1. This CDR3 is 15 amino acids long. J gave up 1 base and V 5 bases, and 6 bases lay outside the gene matches. Germline V CDR1 and CDR2: SNHLY, FYNNEI.

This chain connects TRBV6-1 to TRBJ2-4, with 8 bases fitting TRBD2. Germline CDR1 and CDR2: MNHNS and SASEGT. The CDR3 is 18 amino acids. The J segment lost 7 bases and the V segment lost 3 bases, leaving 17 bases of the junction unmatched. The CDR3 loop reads CASSEELFAGGLKNIQYF. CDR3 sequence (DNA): TGTGCCAGCAGTGAGGAACTTTTTGCGGGGGGCCTCAAGAACATTCAGTACTTC.

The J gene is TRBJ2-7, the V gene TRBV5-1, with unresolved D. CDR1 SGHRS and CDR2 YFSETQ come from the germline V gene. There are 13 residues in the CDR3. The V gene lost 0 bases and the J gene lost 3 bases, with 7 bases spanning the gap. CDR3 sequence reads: CASSLGADYEQYF. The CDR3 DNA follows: TGCGCCAGCAGCTTGGGGGCAGACTACGAGCAGTACTTC.

For the CDR3, the DNA is TGTGCCAGCAGCCATCCCCGGGACTCGGGTGGCAATCAGCCCCAGCATTTT. Translating it yields CASSHPRDSGGNQPQHF. The V gene is TRBV4-2, the J gene TRBJ1-5, with D perhaps matching TRBD1 (5 bases). V dropped 3 bases and J dropped 2 bases, with 17 bases sitting between them. The germline CDR1 and CDR2 sequences are LGHNA and YNFKEQ. This CDR3 is 17 amino acids long.

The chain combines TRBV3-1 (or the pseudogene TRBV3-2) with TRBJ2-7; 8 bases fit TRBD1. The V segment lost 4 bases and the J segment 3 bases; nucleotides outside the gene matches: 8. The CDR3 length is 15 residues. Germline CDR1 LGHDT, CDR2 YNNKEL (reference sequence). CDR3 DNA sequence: TGTGCCAGCAGCCCCACGGGACAGGTGAGCTACGAGCAGTACTTC. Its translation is CASSPTGQVSYEQYF.

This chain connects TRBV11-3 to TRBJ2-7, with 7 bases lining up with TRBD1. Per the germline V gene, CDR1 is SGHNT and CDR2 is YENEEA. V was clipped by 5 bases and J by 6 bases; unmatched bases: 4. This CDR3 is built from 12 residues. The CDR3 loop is CASSLQGSEQYF. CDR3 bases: TGTGCCAGCAGCCTACAGGGGTCCGAGCAGTACTTC. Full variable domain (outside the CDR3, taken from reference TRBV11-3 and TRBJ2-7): EAGVVQSPRYKIIEKKQPVAFWCNPISGHNTLYWYLQNLGQGPELLIRYENEEAVDDSQLPKDRFSAERLKGVDSTLKIQPAELGDSAVYLCASSLQGSEQYFGPGTRLTVT.

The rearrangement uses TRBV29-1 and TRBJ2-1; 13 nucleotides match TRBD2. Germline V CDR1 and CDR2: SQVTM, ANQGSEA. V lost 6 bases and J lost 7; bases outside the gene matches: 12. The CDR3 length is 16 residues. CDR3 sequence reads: CSVERTSGGTWNEQFF. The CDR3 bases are TGCAGCGTAGAGAGGACTAGCGGGGGCACATGGAATGAGCAGTTCTTC.

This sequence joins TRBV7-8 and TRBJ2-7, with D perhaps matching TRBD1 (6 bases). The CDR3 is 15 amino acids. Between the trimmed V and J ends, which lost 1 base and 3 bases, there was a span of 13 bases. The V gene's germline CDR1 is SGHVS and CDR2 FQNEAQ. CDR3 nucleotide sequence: TGTGCCAGCAGCTTAGAACAGGGAATGAACTACGAGCAGTACTTC. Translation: CASSLEQGMNYEQYF.

DNA for the CDR3: TGTGCCAGCAGCTTAGCAGACGTAGCGGGGGGCAACACCGGGGAGCTGTTTTTT. Protein: CASSLADVAGGNTGELFF. This chain uses TRBV7-6 with TRBJ2-2; 10 bases map to TRBD2. CDR1 and CDR2 (germline): SGHVS, FNYEAQ. The CDR3 sequence is 18 residues long. Trimming removed 0 bases from V and 2 bases from J; junction bases left unmatched: 6.

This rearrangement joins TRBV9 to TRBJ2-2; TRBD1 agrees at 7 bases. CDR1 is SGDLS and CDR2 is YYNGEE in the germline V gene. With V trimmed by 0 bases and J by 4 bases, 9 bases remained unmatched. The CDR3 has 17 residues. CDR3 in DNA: TGTGCCAGCAGCGTAGAAGCAGGGACAGTAATCACCGGGGAGCTGTTTTTT. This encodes CASSVEAGTVITGELFF. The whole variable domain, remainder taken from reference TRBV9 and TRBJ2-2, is DSGVTQTPKHLITATGQRVTLRCSPRSGDLSVYWYQQSLDQGLQFLIQYYNGEERAKGNILERFSAQQFPDLHSELNLSSLELGDSALYFCASSVEAGTVITGELFFGEGSRLTVL.

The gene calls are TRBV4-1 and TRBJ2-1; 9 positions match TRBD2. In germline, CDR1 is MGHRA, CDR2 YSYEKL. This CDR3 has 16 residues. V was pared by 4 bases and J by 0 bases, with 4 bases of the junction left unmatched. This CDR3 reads CASSPWTSDSYNEQFF. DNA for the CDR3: TGCGCCAGCAGCCCTTGGACTAGCGACTCCTACAATGAGCAGTTCTTC.